This T cell receptor (beta chain) was retrieved from a study of beta chain features in type 1 diabetes. Study outcomes and limitations: Patients with Type 1 diabetes showed moderately but significantly shorter TCRB CDR3s in all four CD4+ subsets.

CDR3 length equals 13 residues. From germline, CDR1 is LGHNA and CDR2 YNFKEQ. V dropped 0 bases and J dropped 11; count of bases not matched to a gene: 5. The sample holds a few counts of this clone. Its antigen is not identified. The sequenced template was cDNA made from the entire isolated RNA. The data were produced by immunoSEQ multiplex PCR, yet TCRdb's version contains in-frame clones alone and is incomplete. The data hold some 190,000 clones, with approximately 8% observed a single time. The specimen was central memory CD4+ T cells from blood. This receptor was taken from a woman between 35 and 50 years old with type 1 diabetes. The rearrangement uses TRBV4-2 and TRBJ1-1; 8 bases fit TRBD1. The CDR3 nucleotides are TGTGCCAGCAGCCAAGATCGGACAGGGTTTGCTTTCTTT. It codes for CASSQDRTGFAFF.